The 16 T cell receptor beta chains below all came from one sample that was sequenced in a study of T cells in localized non-small cell lung cancer. Libraries were prepared by immunoSEQ multiplex PCR; TCRdb keeps only in-frame clonotypes and omits some of them. The data show tens of thousands of clones, 93% seen once. The sample in question was peripheral blood, obtained before any cancer treatment. These receptors originate from a female donor of 60 years or more with stage I lung adenocarcinoma.

This clone appeared once. This chain links TRBV2 with TRBJ2-3; D is ambiguous. The CDR3 length is 15 residues. V lost 5 bases and J 2 bases, leaving 14 bases between the germline ends. Looked up from germline, CDR1 is SNHLY and CDR2 is FYNNEI. For the CDR3, the DNA is TGTGCCAGCAGTCGCCCTGGGCAGATCACAGATACGCAGTATTTT. Its protein product is CASSRPGQITDTQYF.

CDR3 sequence (DNA): TGTGCCAGCAGCATGACAGCAAACATTCAGTACTTC. Translation: CASSMTANIQYF. This sequence joins TRBV7-9 and TRBJ2-4; D perhaps matches TRBD1 (5 bases). Trimming took off 5 bases at V and 6 bases at J, with 8 bases between the two ends. The germline gives CDR1 SEHNR, CDR2 FQNEAQ (reference sequence). The CDR3 contains 12 residues.

The rearrangement uses TRBV2 and TRBJ2-7; TRBD2 aligns across 8 bases. The CDR3 totals 14 residues. Trimming took 7 bases from V and 1 from J; bases not matched to a gene: 6. Germline V gene data show CDR1 as SNHLY and CDR2 as FYNNEI. CDR3 loop: CASTIAGRSYEQYV. CDR3 coding DNA: TGTGCCAGCACCATAGCGGGAAGGTCCTACGAGCAGTACGTC.

The V and J genes are TRBV11-3 and TRBJ2-5, with no clear D. The CDR3 is 11 residues long. Germline loops: CDR1 SGHNT, CDR2 YENEEA. Deletions cut 2 bases from V and 4 bases from J, with 2 bases between. The chain's CDR3 is CASSLSETQYF. In nucleotides, the CDR3 is TGTGCCAGCAGCTTATCAGAGACCCAGTACTTC.

This rearrangement joins TRBV18 to TRBJ2-3; D ambiguous. Looked up from germline, CDR1 is KGHSH and CDR2 is LQKENI. V lost 6 bases to trimming and J lost 0 bases, with 7 bases between them. CDR3 size: 13 residues. CDR3 sequence (DNA): TGTGCCAGCTCCCCCCCTAGCACAGATACGCAGTATTTT. Translating it yields CASSPPSTDTQYF.

This clone was recorded once. The chain carries TRBV28 and TRBJ2-2, with D unresolved. CDR1 and CDR2 from the germline V gene are MDHEN and SYDVKM. The CDR3 is 16 amino acids. Trimming cost V 3 bases and J 1 base, with 12 bases left between them. The CDR3 DNA is TGTGCCAGCAGTTTGTTCTTGGGCCTGAACACCGGGGAGCTGTTTTTT. The encoded protein is CASSLFLGLNTGELFF.

The chain couples TRBV30 to TRBJ1-2; D gene uncertain. The germline V and J ends were trimmed by 1 base and 7 bases, with 7 bases remaining between them. Germline V CDR1 and CDR2: GTSNPN, SVGIG (reference sequence). The CDR3 runs 11 residues. CDR3 sequence reads: CAWSGVGGYTF. CDR3 DNA sequence: TGTGCCTGGAGTGGAGTGGGTGGCTACACCTTC.

CDR3 DNA: TGTGCCAGCAGCTTAACAGGGGGGGTGAACACTGAAGCTTTCTTT. This sequence encodes CASSLTGGVNTEAFF. This rearrangement joins TRBV7-2 to TRBJ1-1; 8 positions agree with TRBD1. From germline, CDR1 is SGHTA and CDR2 FQGNSA. The CDR3 totals 15 residues. V trimming: 2 bases; J trimming: 0 bases; junction bases outside the gene matches: 2. The full variable domain, in which reference TRBV7-2 and TRBJ1-1 provide the parts outside the CDR3, is GAGVSQSPSNKVTEKGKDVELRCDPISGHTALYWYRQSLGQGLEFLIYFQGNSAPDKSGLPSDRFSAERTGGSVSTLTIQRTQQEDSAVYLCASSLTGGVNTEAFFGQGTRLTVV.

V gene TRBV29-1 combines with J gene TRBJ1-1, with 7 bases lining up with TRBD1. Unmatched junction bases numbered 8, after V lost 7 bases and J lost 0 bases. The CDR3 contains 14 residues. The germline gives CDR1 SQVTM, CDR2 ANQGSEA. CDR3 nucleotides: TGCAGCGCCCTTTTAGGGGGCATGAACACTGAAGCTTTCTTT. Translating gives CSALLGGMNTEAFF. Complete variable domain (other parts from reference TRBV29-1 and TRBJ1-1): SAVISQKPSRDICQRGTSLTIQCQVDSQVTMMFWYRQQPGQSLTLIATANQGSEATYESGFVIDKFPISRPNLTFSTLTVSNMSPEDSSIYLCSALLGGMNTEAFFGQGTRLTVV.

The chain joins TRBV18 to TRBJ2-1; no definite D call. V lost 3 bases, J lost 0 bases, and 15 bases lay in between. This CDR3 region has 17 residues. Germline loops: CDR1 KGHSH, CDR2 LQKENI. The CDR3 coding sequence is TGTGCCAGCTCACCCCCACCTGGGCAGAGCTCCTACAATGAGCAGTTCTTC. This translates into CASSPPPGQSSYNEQFF.

The V gene is TRBV18, the J gene TRBJ1-5; D is possibly TRBD1 (5 bases). CDR3 length: 16 amino acids. The germline V and J ends were trimmed by 3 bases and 6 bases, with 18 bases remaining between them. Per germline, CDR1 KGHSH and CDR2 LQKENI. The CDR3 DNA reads as TGTGCCAGCTCACCGGGATCACCTAAGACAGTTCAGCCCCAGCATTTT. Its translation is CASSPGSPKTVQPQHF. Variable domain in full (rest from reference TRBV18 and TRBJ1-5): NAGVMQNPRHLVRRRGQEARLRCSPMKGHSHVYWYRQLPEEGLKFMVYLQKENIIDESGMPKERFSAEFPKEGPSILRIQQVVRGDSAAYFCASSPGSPKTVQPQHFGDGTRLSIL.

This clone was seen just once. The chain joins TRBV7-9 to TRBJ2-3; 7 bases line up with TRBD2. Trimming cost V 5 bases and J 6 bases; bases outside gene matches: 11. Per the germline V gene, CDR1 is SEHNR and CDR2 is FQNEAQ (reference sequence). The CDR3 loop spans 15 amino acids. CDR3 loop: CASSKAGDSADTQYF. CDR3 bases: TGTGCCAGCAGCAAGGCGGGGGACTCCGCCGATACGCAGTATTTT.

The chain joins TRBV19 to TRBJ2-7; 9 bases line up with TRBD1. CDR1 LNHDA and CDR2 SQIVND come from the germline V gene (reference sequence). This CDR3 is built from 15 residues. Trimming removed 6 bases from V and 0 bases from J; junction bases left unmatched: 6. The CDR3 DNA reads as TGTGCCAGTAGATTTGGGACAGGGAGCTCCTACGAGCAGTACTTC. Its translation is CASRFGTGSSYEQYF.

Points on this clone: One junction end disagrees with the germline gene, perhaps due to a read error. CDR3 amino acids: CASNYRGYQYF. CDR3 in DNA: TGTGCCAGCAATTACAGGGGGTATCAGTACTTC. The V gene is TRBV6-5, the J gene TRBJ2-7, with 8 bases fitting TRBD1. CDR3 length: 11 amino acids. Germline CDR1 reads MNHEY; CDR2 reads SVGAGI.

This clone is a singleton in its sample. The genes are TRBV5-1 and TRBJ1-1, with D perhaps matching TRBD1 (6 bases). This CDR3 is built from 14 residues. The V and J ends lost 0 bases and 4 bases respectively, with 10 bases between them. From germline, CDR1 is SGHRS and CDR2 YFSETQ. CDR3 coding DNA: TGCGCCAGCAGCTTGGCCGGAGGGGGCACTGAAGCTTTCTTT. Amino acids: CASSLAGGGTEAFF. Full variable domain (missing parts from reference TRBV5-1 and TRBJ1-1): KAGVTQTPRYLIKTRGQQVTLSCSPISGHRSVSWYQQTPGQGLQFLFEYFSETQRNKGNFPGRFSGRQFSNSRSEMNVSTLELGDSALYLCASSLAGGGTEAFFGQGTRLTVV.

The chain has TRBV4-3 and TRBJ2-3; TRBD2 agrees at 7 bases. The CDR3 is 16 residues long. The germline CDR1 and CDR2 sequences are LGHNA and YSLEER. V shed 1 base and J 4 bases; nucleotides not matched to a gene: 8. The CDR3 spells CASSQGRASGADTQYF. CDR3 nucleotides: TGCGCCAGCAGCCAAGGAAGGGCTAGCGGTGCAGATACGCAGTATTTT.